These 9 T cell receptor beta chains originate from one sample sequenced in a study of blood T cell repertoires in COVID-19. Only in-frame clones appear in the TCRdb table, and some are missing; sequencing was by immunoSEQ multiplex PCR. The data show about 140,000 clones, with 75% to 90% seen just once and about 4.2% held by the top ten. Sequencing was done on a sample of peripheral blood. These TCRs come from a woman over 75 with acute or convalescent COVID-19.

The chain employs TRBV10-3 and TRBJ2-5, with unresolved D. V shed 0 bases and J shed 5 bases, with 13 bases lying between them. The CDR3 extends over 15 amino acids. Germline values: CDR1 ENHRY, CDR2 SYGVKD. The CDR3 coding sequence is TGTGCCATCAGTGAGTCTTATCTTAGACTCGAGACCCAGTACTTC. It encodes CAISESYLRLETQYF.

The chain is built from TRBV27 and TRBJ1-5; 7 bases fit TRBD1. The CDR3 extends over 17 amino acids. The V gene's germline CDR1 is MNHEY and CDR2 SMNVEV (reference sequence). After removal of 1 base from V and 4 bases from J, the junction contained 10 bases not matched to a gene. The CDR3 is CASSLLGGAGGNQPQHF. CDR3 DNA: TGTGCCAGCAGTTTATTGGGCGGGGCAGGGGGGAATCAGCCCCAGCATTTT.

This clone was seen only a few times. The chain carries TRBV5-1 and TRBJ2-7; 7 positions match TRBD1. V shed 4 bases and J 5 bases; nucleotides not matched to a gene: 9. Per the germline V gene, CDR1 is SGHRS and CDR2 is YFSETQ. The CDR3 is 14 residues long. The CDR3 region has the DNA TGCGCCAGCAGCACCGATACAGGGGTGGACGAGCAGTACTTC. This sequence encodes CASSTDTGVDEQYF.

The V gene is TRBV6-1, the J gene TRBJ2-5, with D perhaps TRBD2 (5 bases). V was pared by 1 base and J by 1 base, with 10 bases between. CDR1 and CDR2 from the germline V gene are MNHNS and SASEGT. There are 15 residues in the CDR3. The CDR3 loop reads CASSEGATIQETQYF. The DNA of the CDR3 is TGTGCCAGCAGTGAAGGGGCGACTATCCAAGAGACCCAGTACTTC.

The genes are TRBV27 and TRBJ1-1, with TRBD1 matching over 7 bases. The CDR3 covers 13 residues. J was trimmed by 3 bases and V by 5 bases; bases with no gene match: 3. Germline values: CDR1 MNHEY, CDR2 SMNVEV (reference sequence). The CDR3 region is CASSHRGYTEAFF. In DNA, the CDR3 is TGTGCCAGCAGTCACAGGGGATACACTGAAGCTTTCTTT.

Comments on this clone: One end of the junction fails to match germline, which may point to a read error. The CDR3 spells CASSLARPQTDAQYF. DNA for the CDR3: TGCGCCAGCAGCTTGGCCCGGCCGCAGACAGATGCGCAGTATTTT. This rearrangement joins TRBV5-1 to TRBJ2-3; D possibly corresponds to TRBD1 (5 bases). The CDR3 spans 15 residues. Germline CDR1 and CDR2: SGHRS and YFSETQ.

This sequence joins TRBV10-3 and TRBJ1-2; the D is unclear. The CDR3 is 11 residues long. Trimming removed 7 bases from V and 4 bases from J, with 7 bases in between. Germline V CDR1 and CDR2: ENHRY, SYGVKD. The CDR3, as DNA: TGTGCCATCAAGCGGACCTATGGCTACACCTTC. Amino acid sequence: CAIKRTYGYTF.

This chain connects TRBV28 to TRBJ1-5; D ambiguous. Germline V gives CDR1 MDHEN, CDR2 SYDVKM. V lost 3 bases and J 1 base, leaving 7 bases between the germline ends. This CDR3 contains 14 residues. In nucleotides, the CDR3 is TGTGCCAGCAGTTTGAGATGGAGCAATCAGCCCCAGCATTTT. Residues: CASSLRWSNQPQHF.

The chain carries TRBV7-9 and TRBJ1-1; no clear D gene. There are 13 residues in the CDR3. Deletions cut 3 bases from V and 4 bases from J, with 9 bases between. Per the germline V gene, CDR1 is SEHNR and CDR2 is FQNEAQ (reference sequence). CDR3 coding DNA: TGTGCCAGCAGCTTGGGAGGGCTCACTGAAGCTTTCTTT. Protein product: CASSLGGLTEAFF.